Reported below is one T cell receptor (beta chain). This entry is derived from a study of T cell changes during pregnancy in multiple sclerosis. Sequencing was performed with immunoSEQ multiplex PCR; in TCRdb, only in-frame clones are kept and a portion is missing. The profile shows about 60,000 clones, approximately 90% of them singletons. The receptor was isolated from a female donor with multiple sclerosis, enrolled in a pregnancy study. The starting material was CD4+ T cells from peripheral blood mononuclear cells, obtained in the first trimester of pregnancy.

For the CDR3, the DNA is TGTGCCAGCTCACCCGGACAGCTGAACACTGAAGCTTTCTTT. As protein: CASSPGQLNTEAFF. The chain combines TRBV18 with TRBJ1-1; possibly TRBD1 for D (6 bases). Germline loops: CDR1 KGHSH, CDR2 LQKENI. The CDR3 has 14 amino acids. V dropped 3 bases and J dropped 0 bases, with 8 bases sitting between them.